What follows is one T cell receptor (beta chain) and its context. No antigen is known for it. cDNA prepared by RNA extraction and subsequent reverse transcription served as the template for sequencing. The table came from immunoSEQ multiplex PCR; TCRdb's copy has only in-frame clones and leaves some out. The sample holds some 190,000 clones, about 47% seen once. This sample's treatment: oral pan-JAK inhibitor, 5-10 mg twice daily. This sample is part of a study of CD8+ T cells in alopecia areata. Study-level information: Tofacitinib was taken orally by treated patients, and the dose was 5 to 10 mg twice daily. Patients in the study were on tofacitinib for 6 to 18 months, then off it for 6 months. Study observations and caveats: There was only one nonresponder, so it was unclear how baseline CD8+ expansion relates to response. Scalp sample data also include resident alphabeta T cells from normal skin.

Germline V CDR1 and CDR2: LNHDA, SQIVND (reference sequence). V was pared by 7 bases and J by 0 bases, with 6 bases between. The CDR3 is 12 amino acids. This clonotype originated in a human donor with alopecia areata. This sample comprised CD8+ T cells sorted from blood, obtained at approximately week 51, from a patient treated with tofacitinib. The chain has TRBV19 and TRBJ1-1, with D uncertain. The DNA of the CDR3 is TGTGCCAGTACACGGCTGAACACTGAAGCTTTCTTT. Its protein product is CASTRLNTEAFF.